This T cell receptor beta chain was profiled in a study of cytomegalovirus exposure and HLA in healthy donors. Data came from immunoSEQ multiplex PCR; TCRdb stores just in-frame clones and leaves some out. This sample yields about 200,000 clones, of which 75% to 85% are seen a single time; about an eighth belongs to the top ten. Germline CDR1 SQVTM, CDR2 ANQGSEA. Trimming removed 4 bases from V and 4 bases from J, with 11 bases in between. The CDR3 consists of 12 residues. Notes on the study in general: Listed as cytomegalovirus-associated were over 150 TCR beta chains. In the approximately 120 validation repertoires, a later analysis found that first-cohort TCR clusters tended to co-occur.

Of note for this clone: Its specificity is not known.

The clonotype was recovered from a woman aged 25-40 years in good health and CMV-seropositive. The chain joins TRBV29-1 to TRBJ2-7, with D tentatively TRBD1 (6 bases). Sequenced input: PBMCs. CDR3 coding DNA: TGCAGCGTTGTTGACAGGCAGTACGAGCAGTACTTC. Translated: CSVVDRQYEQYF.